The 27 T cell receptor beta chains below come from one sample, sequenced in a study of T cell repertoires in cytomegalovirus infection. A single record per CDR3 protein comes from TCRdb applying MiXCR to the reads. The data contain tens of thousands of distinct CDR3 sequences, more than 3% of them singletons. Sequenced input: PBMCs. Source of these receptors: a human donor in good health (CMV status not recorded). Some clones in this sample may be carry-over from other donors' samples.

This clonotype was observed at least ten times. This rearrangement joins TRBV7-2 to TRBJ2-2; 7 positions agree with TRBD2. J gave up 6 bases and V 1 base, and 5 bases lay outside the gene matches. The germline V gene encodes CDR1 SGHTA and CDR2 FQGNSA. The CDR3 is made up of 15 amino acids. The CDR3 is CASSLEPLAAGELFF. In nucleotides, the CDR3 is TGTGCCAGCAGCTTAGAACCGCTAGCGGCCGGGGAGCTGTTTTTT. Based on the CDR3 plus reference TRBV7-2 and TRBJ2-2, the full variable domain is GAGVSQSPSNKVTEKGKDVELRCDPISGHTALYWYRQSLGQGLEFLIYFQGNSAPDKSGLPSDRFSAERTGGSVSTLTIQRTQQEDSAVYLCASSLEPLAAGELFFGEGSRLTVL.

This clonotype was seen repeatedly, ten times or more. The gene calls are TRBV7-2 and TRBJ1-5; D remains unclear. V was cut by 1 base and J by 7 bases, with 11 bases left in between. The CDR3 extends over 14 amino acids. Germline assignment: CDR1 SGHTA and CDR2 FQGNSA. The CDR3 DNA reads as TGTGCCAGCAGCTTAGGGCTAGTGGTCCAGCCCCAGCATTTT. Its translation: CASSLGLVVQPQHF.

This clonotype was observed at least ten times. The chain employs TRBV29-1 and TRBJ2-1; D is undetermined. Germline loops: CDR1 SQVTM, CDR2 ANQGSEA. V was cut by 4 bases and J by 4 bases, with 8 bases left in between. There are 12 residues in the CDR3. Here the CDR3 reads CSVGGGYNEQFF. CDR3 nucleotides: TGCAGCGTTGGCGGTGGATACAATGAGCAGTTCTTC.

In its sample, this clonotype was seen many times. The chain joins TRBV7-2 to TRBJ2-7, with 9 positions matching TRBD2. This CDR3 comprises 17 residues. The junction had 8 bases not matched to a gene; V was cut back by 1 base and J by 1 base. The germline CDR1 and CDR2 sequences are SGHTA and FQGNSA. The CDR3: CASSLDRSGGWSYEQYF. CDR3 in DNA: TGTGCCAGCAGCTTAGACCGTAGCGGGGGATGGTCCTACGAGCAGTACTTC. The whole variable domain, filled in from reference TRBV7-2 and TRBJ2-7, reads GAGVSQSPSNKVTEKGKDVELRCDPISGHTALYWYRQSLGQGLEFLIYFQGNSAPDKSGLPSDRFSAERTGGSVSTLTIQRTQQEDSAVYLCASSLDRSGGWSYEQYFGPGTRLTVT.

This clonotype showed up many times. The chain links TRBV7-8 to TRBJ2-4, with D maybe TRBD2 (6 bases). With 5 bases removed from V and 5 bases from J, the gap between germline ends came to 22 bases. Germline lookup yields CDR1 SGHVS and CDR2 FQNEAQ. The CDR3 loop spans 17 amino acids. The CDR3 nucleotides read TGTGCCAGCAGCCTGGGACTCCCTGGGGGTGGACAAAACATTCAGTACTTC. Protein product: CASSLGLPGGGQNIQYF.

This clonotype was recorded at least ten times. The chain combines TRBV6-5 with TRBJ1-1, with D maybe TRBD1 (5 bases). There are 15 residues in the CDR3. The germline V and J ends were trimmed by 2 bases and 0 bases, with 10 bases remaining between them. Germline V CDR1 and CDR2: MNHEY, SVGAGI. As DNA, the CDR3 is TGTGCCAGCAGTTACAGCCGACAGCTGAACACTGAAGCTTTCTTT. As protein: CASSYSRQLNTEAFF.

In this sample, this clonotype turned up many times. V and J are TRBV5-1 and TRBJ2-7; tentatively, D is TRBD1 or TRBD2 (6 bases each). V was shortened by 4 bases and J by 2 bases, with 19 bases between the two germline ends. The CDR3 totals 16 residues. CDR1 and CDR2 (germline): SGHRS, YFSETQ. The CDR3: CASSLFGGRGAYEQYF. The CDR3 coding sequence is TGCGCCAGCAGCCTCTTCGGGGGCAGGGGAGCCTACGAGCAGTACTTC.

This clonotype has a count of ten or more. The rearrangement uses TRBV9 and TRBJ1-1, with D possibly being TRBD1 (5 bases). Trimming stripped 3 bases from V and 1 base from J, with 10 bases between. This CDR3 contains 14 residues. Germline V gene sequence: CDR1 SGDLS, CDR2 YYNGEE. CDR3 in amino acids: CASSARDGNTEAFF. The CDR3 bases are TGTGCCAGCAGCGCCAGGGACGGGAACACTGAAGCTTTCTTT.

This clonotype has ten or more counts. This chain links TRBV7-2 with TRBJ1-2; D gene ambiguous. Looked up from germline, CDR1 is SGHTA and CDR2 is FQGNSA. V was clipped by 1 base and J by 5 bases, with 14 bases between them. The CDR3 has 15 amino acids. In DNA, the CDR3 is TGTGCCAGCAGCTTAGAAAGGGCAGCCAGATATGGCTACACCTTC. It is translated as CASSLERAARYGYTF.

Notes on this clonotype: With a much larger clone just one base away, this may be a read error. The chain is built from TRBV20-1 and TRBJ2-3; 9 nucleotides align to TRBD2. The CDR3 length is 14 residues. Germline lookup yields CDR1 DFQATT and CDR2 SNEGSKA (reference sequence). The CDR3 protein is CSANSGRGTDMQYF. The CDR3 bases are TGCAGTGCTAATAGCGGGAGAGGAACAGATATGCAGTATTTT.

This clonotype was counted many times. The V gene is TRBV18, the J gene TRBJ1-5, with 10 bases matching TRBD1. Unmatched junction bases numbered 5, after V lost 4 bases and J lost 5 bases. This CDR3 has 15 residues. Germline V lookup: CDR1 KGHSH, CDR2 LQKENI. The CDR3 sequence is CASSHGTGDDQPQHF. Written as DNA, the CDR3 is TGTGCCAGCTCACATGGGACAGGGGATGATCAGCCCCAGCATTTT. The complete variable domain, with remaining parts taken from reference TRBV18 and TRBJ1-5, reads NAGVMQNPRHLVRRRGQEARLRCSPMKGHSHVYWYRQLPEEGLKFMVYLQKENIIDESGMPKERFSAEFPKEGPSILRIQQVVRGDSAAYFCASSHGTGDDQPQHFGDGTRLSIL.

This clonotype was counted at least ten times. The CDR3 DNA sequence: TGTGCCAGCAGCTTAGTTTCGGGATGGGCTGGGGAGCTGTTTTTT. Translated, it gives CASSLVSGWAGELFF. This chain links TRBV7-2 with TRBJ2-2, with D perhaps TRBD2 (5 bases). Germline V CDR1 and CDR2: SGHTA, FQGNSA. The CDR3 has 15 amino acids. Trimming cost V 1 base and J 8 bases, with 14 bases left between them.

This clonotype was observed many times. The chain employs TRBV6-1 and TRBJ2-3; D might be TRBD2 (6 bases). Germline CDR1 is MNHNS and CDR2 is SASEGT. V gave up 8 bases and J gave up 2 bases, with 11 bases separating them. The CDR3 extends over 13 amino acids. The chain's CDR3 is CASGGLITDTQYF. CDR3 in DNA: TGTGCCAGCGGCGGACTAATCACAGATACGCAGTATTTT.

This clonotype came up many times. The CDR3: CASSLASGRGTDTQYF. The CDR3 DNA sequence: TGTGCCAGCAGCTTGGCTAGCGGGAGAGGCACAGATACGCAGTATTTT. The chain joins TRBV7-2 to TRBJ2-3; TRBD2 matches at 10 bases. CDR1 is SGHTA and CDR2 is FQGNSA in the germline V gene. The length of the CDR3 is 16 residues. The V gene end was trimmed by 3 bases and the J gene end by 1 base; junction bases not matched to a gene: 4.

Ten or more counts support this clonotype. This CDR3 is CASSSLGGGTGELFF. CDR3 nucleotide sequence: TGTGCCAGCAGTAGCTTGGGGGGAGGGACCGGGGAGCTGTTTTTT. The rearrangement links TRBV6-5 to TRBJ2-2, with TRBD2 matching over 7 bases. CDR1 and CDR2 (germline): MNHEY, SVGAGI. The CDR3 has 15 amino acids. J gave up 5 bases and V 5 bases, and 8 bases lay outside the gene matches.

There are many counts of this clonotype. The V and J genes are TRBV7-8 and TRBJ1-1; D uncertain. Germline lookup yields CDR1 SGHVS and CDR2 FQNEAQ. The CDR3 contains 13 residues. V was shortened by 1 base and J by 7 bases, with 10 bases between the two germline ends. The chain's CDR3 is CASSLVAPSEAFF. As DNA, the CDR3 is TGTGCCAGCAGCTTAGTCGCCCCCAGTGAAGCTTTCTTT.

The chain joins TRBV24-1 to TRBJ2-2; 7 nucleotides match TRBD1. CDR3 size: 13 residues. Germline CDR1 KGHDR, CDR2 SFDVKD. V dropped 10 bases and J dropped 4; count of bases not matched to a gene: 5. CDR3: CATQGVATGELFF. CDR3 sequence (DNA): TGTGCCACGCAGGGGGTCGCCACCGGGGAGCTGTTTTTT.

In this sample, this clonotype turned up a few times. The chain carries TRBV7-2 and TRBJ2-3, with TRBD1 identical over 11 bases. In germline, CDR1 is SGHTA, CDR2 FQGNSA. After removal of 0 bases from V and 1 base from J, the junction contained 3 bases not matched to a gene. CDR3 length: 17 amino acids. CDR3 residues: CASSLAGTGGGTDTQYF. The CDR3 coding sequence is TGTGCCAGCAGCTTAGCCGGGACAGGGGGTGGCACAGATACGCAGTATTTT. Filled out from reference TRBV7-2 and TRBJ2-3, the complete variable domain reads GAGVSQSPSNKVTEKGKDVELRCDPISGHTALYWYRQSLGQGLEFLIYFQGNSAPDKSGLPSDRFSAERTGGSVSTLTIQRTQQEDSAVYLCASSLAGTGGGTDTQYFGPGTRLTVL.

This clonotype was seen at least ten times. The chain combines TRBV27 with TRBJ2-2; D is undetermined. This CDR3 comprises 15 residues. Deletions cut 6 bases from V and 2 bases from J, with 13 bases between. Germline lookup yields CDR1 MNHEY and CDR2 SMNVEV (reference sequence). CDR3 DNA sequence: TGTGCCAGCAGCCCTTGGCAAGCCAACACCGGGGAGCTGTTTTTT. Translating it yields CASSPWQANTGELFF.

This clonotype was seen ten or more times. Written as DNA, the CDR3 is TGTGCCAGCAGTCCCCGGAGCTGGCACACTGAAGCTTTCTTT. Residues: CASSPRSWHTEAFF. The rearrangement joins TRBV6-5 to TRBJ1-1; D gene uncertain. The CDR3 sequence is 14 residues long. Germline loops: CDR1 MNHEY, CDR2 SVGAGI. V lost 5 bases and J 3 bases, leaving 13 bases between the germline ends.

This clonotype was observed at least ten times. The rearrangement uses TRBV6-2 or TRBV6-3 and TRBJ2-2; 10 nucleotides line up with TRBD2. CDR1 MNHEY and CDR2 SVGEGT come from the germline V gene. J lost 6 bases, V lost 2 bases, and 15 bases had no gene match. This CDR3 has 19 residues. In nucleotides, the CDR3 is TGTGCCAGCAGTTACATCGTATCGAGCGGGAGGGCCGCGGCCGGGGAGCTGTTTTTT. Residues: CASSYIVSSGRAAAGELFF.

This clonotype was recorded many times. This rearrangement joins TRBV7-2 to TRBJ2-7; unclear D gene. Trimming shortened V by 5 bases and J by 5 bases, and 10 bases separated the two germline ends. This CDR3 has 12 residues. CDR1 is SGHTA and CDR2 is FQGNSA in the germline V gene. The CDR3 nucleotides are TGTGCCAGCAGCCGCATGCCCAACGAGCAGTACTTC. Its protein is CASSRMPNEQYF.

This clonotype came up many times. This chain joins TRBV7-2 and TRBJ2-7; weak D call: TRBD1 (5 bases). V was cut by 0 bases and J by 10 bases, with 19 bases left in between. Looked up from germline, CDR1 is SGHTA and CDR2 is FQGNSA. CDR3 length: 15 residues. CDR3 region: CASSLAPTGHAEQYF. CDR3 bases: TGTGCCAGCAGCTTAGCCCCTACAGGCCATGCTGAACAGTACTTC.

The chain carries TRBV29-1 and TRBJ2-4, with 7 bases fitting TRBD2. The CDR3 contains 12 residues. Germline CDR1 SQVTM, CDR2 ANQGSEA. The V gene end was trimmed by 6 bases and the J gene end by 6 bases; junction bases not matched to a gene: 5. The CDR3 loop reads CSVRTSINIQYF. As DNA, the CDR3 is TGCAGCGTCAGGACTAGTATAAACATTCAGTACTTC.

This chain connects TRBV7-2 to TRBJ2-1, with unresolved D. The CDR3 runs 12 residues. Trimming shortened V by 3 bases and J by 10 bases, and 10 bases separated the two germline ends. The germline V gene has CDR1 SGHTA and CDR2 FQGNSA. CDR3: CASSFSFREQFF. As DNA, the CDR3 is TGTGCCAGCAGCTTCAGCTTTCGGGAGCAGTTCTTC.

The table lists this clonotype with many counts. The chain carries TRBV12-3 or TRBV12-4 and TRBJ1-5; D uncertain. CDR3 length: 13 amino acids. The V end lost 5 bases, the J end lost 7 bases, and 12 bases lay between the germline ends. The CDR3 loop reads CASSHRSGQPQHF. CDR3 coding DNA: TGTGCCAGCAGTCACCGCTCGGGCCAGCCCCAGCATTTT.

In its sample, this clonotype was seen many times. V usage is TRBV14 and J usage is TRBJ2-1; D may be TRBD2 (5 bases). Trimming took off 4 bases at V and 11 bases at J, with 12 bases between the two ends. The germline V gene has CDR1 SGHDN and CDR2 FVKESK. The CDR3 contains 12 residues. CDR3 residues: CASSPAVGKQFF. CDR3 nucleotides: TGTGCCAGCAGCCCAGCTGTCGGGAAGCAGTTCTTC.